Presented here are 11 T cell receptor beta chains from one specimen sequenced in a study of shared clonotypes between healthy human individuals. TCRdb keeps only in-frame clones here, not all; method: immunoSEQ multiplex PCR. The table records some 1 million clones, approximately 70% of them present only once. The sequenced sample was memory CD4+ T cells sorted from blood. Subset meaning: CD45RA-negative fraction. The receptors here all came from a man between 18 and 29 years old in good health.

CDR3 loop: CASSQVGGAQYF. DNA for the CDR3: TGTGCCAGCAGCCAGGTCGGTGGGGCCCAGTACTTC. The chain joins TRBV7-2 to TRBJ2-5; no firm D call. The germline CDR1 and CDR2 sequences are SGHTA and FQGNSA. Trimming took off 5 bases at V and 9 bases at J, with 13 bases between the two ends. This CDR3 region has 12 residues.

The V and J genes are TRBV4-1 and TRBJ2-7; 8 bases are a match to TRBD2. Germline assignment: CDR1 MGHRA and CDR2 YSYEKL. After removal of 4 bases from V and 7 bases from J, the junction contained 9 bases not matched to a gene. The CDR3 has 14 amino acids. CDR3 sequence reads: CASSPMRAGDEQYF. The DNA for the CDR3 is TGCGCCAGCAGCCCCATGAGAGCGGGAGATGAGCAGTACTTC.

This clone was observed a single time. This chain connects TRBV7-2 to TRBJ1-6; D call uncertain. The length of the CDR3 is 13 residues. Deletions cut 5 bases from V and 8 bases from J, with 10 bases between. Germline assignment: CDR1 SGHTA and CDR2 FQGNSA. The CDR3 is CASSLDRDSPLHF. The CDR3 coding sequence is TGTGCCAGCAGCCTGGACCGAGATTCACCCCTCCACTTT.

The chain has TRBV18 and TRBJ1-4; D is possibly TRBD1 (5 bases). The CDR3 is 15 residues long. V was pared by 3 bases and J by 0 bases, with 8 bases between. Germline V gives CDR1 KGHSH, CDR2 LQKENI. The CDR3 region has the DNA TGTGCCAGCTCACCCGGGGGTGCAACTAATGAAAAACTGTTTTTT. This sequence encodes CASSPGGATNEKLFF.

This chain links TRBV27 with TRBJ2-5; D ambiguous. Germline V gene sequence: CDR1 MNHEY, CDR2 SMNVEV (reference sequence). There are 15 residues in the CDR3. The ends were cut back, 1 base at V and 5 bases at J, with 14 bases in the middle. The CDR3 spells CASSLFSASSETQYF. The CDR3 DNA reads as TGTGCCAGCAGTTTATTTTCTGCGTCTTCTGAGACCCAGTACTTC.

This clone was recorded only once. V and J are TRBV5-6 and TRBJ1-2; 8 bases line up with TRBD1. Losses at the gene ends were 2 bases for V and 6 bases for J; bases not matched to a gene: 9. Germline values: CDR1 SGHDT, CDR2 YYEEEE. This CDR3 is built from 15 residues. The CDR3 sequence: CASSFRDRSLDGYTF. CDR3 in DNA: TGTGCCAGCAGCTTCCGGGACAGGTCCCTGGATGGCTACACCTTC.

The chain joins TRBV7-9 to TRBJ1-2; D possibly corresponds to TRBD1 (5 bases). From germline, CDR1 is SEHNR and CDR2 FQNEAQ (reference sequence). V gave up 1 base and J gave up 3 bases, with 9 bases separating them. The CDR3 totals 14 residues. CDR3 DNA: TGTGCCAGCAGCTTAGAGGGGTCCCACTATGGCTACACCTTC. This translates into CASSLEGSHYGYTF. Variable domain in full (rest from reference TRBV7-9 and TRBJ1-2): DTGVSQNPRHKITKRGQNVTFRCDPISEHNRLYWYRQTLGQGPEFLTYFQNEAQLEKSRLLSDRFSAERPKGSFSTLEIQRTEQGDSAMYLCASSLEGSHYGYTFGSGTRLTVV.

V and J are TRBV7-8 and TRBJ1-5; D gene ambiguous. CDR3 length: 13 residues. V was trimmed by 6 bases and J by 1 base, leaving 7 bases between them. Germline-derived CDR1 and CDR2 are SGHVS and FQNEAQ. CDR3 loop: CASSYKSNQPQHF. In DNA, the CDR3 is TGTGCCAGCAGTTACAAAAGCAATCAGCCCCAGCATTTT.

The rearrangement links TRBV6-1 to TRBJ2-7; D is perhaps TRBD1 (6 bases). Trimming pared 10 bases from V and 2 bases from J, leaving 21 bases between. CDR1 MNHNS and CDR2 SASEGT come from the germline V gene. The length of the CDR3 is 15 residues. Here the CDR3 reads CATRGRQLLAYEQYF. The DNA of the CDR3 is TGTGCCACCAGGGGAAGACAATTACTAGCCTACGAGCAGTACTTC.

This chain links TRBV28 with TRBJ1-6, with D tentatively TRBD1 (5 bases). The CDR3 length is 15 residues. Looked up from germline, CDR1 is MDHEN and CDR2 is SYDVKM. Trimming took 7 bases from V and 8 from J, leaving 18 bases between them. The CDR3 is CASNGGEGYYSPLHF. The CDR3 DNA follows: TGTGCCAGCAACGGGGGGGAAGGTTACTATTCACCCCTCCACTTT.

This chain uses TRBV28 with TRBJ2-7; TRBD1 aligns across 10 bases. The CDR3 spans 12 residues. The V gene's germline CDR1 is MDHEN and CDR2 SYDVKM. After removal of 8 bases from V and 7 bases from J, the junction contained 5 bases not matched to a gene. The CDR3 DNA reads TGTGCCAGCGGGACAGGGGTGGAAGAGCAGTACTTC. As protein: CASGTGVEEQYF.